This entry features one T cell receptor (beta chain) sequence. Germline V gene sequence: CDR1 SGHKS, CDR2 YYEKEE (reference sequence). The V and J ends lost 4 bases and 0 bases respectively, with 13 bases between them. The CDR3 length is 16 residues. The sample originates from a study of T cell changes during pregnancy in multiple sclerosis. Using immunoSEQ multiplex PCR, the repertoire was profiled, and TCRdb retains in-frame clones only, with some absent. The sample has about 28,000 clones; about nine tenths are singletons. The chain has TRBV5-5 and TRBJ1-4; D gene uncertain. The TCR originated in a female donor in good health, enrolled as a control in a pregnancy study. The source material was CD4+ T cells from peripheral blood mononuclear cells, sampled in the first trimester of pregnancy. CDR3 sequence: CASSLTPGTTNEKLFF. The CDR3 region has the DNA TGTGCCAGCAGCCTGACCCCGGGAACAACTAATGAAAAACTGTTTTTT.